Reported below is one TCR beta chain. A much larger clone is a single base away; this may be a read error. This record belongs to a study of blood T cell repertoires in COVID-19. The germline V gene encodes CDR1 MNHEY and CDR2 SMNVEV (reference sequence). This CDR3 region has 13 residues. The V and J ends lost 3 bases and 1 base respectively, with 7 bases between them. Generated by immunoSEQ multiplex PCR, the TCRdb table keeps only in-frame clones and is missing some. The sample consists of 110,000 to 150,000 clones, 70% to 90% of them appearing once. This clonotype originated in a human donor in a cohort sampled during active COVID-19. The material sequenced was peripheral blood. V gene TRBV27 combines with J gene TRBJ2-7, with a possible D match to TRBD1 (6 bases). CDR3 sequence: CASSFGQSYEQYF. In DNA, the CDR3 is TGTGCCAGCAGTTTTGGACAGTCCTACGAGCAGTACTTC.